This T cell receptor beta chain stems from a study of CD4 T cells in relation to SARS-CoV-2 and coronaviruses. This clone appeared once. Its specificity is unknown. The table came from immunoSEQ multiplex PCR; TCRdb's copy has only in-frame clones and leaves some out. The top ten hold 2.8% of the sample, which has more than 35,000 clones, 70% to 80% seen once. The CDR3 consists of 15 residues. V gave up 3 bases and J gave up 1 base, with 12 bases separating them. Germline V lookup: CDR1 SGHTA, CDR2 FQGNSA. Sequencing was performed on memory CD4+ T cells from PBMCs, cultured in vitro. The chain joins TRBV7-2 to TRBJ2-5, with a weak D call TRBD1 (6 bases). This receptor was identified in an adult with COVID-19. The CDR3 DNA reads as TGTGCCAGCAGCTTTTACAGGGCCCCCCAAGAGACCCAGTACTTC. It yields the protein CASSFYRAPQETQYF.